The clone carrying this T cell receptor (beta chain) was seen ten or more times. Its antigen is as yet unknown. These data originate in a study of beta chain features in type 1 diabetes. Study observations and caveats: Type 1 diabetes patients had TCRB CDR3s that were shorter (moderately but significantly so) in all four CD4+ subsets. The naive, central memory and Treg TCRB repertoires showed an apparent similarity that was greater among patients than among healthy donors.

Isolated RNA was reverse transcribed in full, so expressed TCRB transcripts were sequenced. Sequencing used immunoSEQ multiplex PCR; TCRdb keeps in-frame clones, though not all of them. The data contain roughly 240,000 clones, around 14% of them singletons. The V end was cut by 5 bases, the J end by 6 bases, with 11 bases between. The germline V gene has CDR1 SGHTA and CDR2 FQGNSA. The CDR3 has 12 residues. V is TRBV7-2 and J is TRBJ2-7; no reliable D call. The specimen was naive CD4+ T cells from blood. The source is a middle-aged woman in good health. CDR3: CASSPRVPEQYF. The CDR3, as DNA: TGTGCCAGCAGCCCCCGGGTACCCGAGCAGTACTTC.